This T cell receptor beta chain was captured in a study of blood T cell repertoires in COVID-19 (dated by TCRdb to the early 2020s). Broadly, across the study: Samples covering the acute and convalescent phases of COVID-19 were provided by collaborators in the United States, Italy and Spain. The material from the prospective study consisted of cDNA or gDNA derived from T cells, B-cell-depleted T cells, or PBMCs. Subjects who had been exposed to COVID-19, were actively infected with it, or had recovered from it provided the deeply sampled blood TCRbeta repertoires that made up the dataset. The repertoires were released in a freely available public database meant as a resource for research on the immune response to SARS-CoV-2. The samples were drawn from two sources: the first 160 participants of the ongoing ImmuneRACE study, and 950 to 1,500 subjects contributed by 6 global collaborators. A de-identified subject ID, COVID-19 status, age in years and sex were almost always included in the sample metadata. Where available, HLA class I and class II types were obtained from metadata supplied by the sample provider rather than from assay-based typing.

This clone has just a few counts. Its antigen is still unknown. One base away there is no much larger clone; base qualities are not given. V loses 7 bases of germline sequence and J loses 0 bases, and the interval between the two ends is 12 bases. There are 15 amino acids in the CDR3, from cysteine to phenylalanine inclusive. Only the CDR3 DNA stays, 45 bases, in frame from base 1. Based on the germline V gene (reference sequence), the CDR1 and CDR2 sequences are LNHDA and SQIVND. The immunoSEQ Assay, a bias-controlled multiplex PCR, was used to amplify TCRbeta CDR3 regions from genomic DNA. On the study's bioinformatics: Nucleated cell counts per sample were estimated from amplification of reference gene primers within the assay. To quantify the absolute abundance of each unique TCRbeta CDR3 rearrangement, sequence reads were collapsed and filtered. For each sample, productive Simpson clonality was calculated as the square root of Simpson's diversity index across productive rearrangements. Not all clones reach the TCRdb copy of this immuneACCESS table, which keeps in-frame sequences only. Checked studies attribute under half of the gap to unresolved V genes and leave the rest unexplained. That table gives V, J and clone size, and the DNA gave D and trimming. The sample data list roughly 60,000 clones, and roughly 88% of these were observed just once. The top ten clones comprise around 5.4% of the sample.

Points the paper makes about the study in general: Clinical and demographic metadata were provided uncurated, with the amount varying by source and participant.

The collaborating institutions used their own protocols to collect whole blood in K2EDTA tubes. For TCRbeta analysis, collaborators shipped samples as frozen whole blood, isolated PBMCs, or DNA extracted from either of those sample types. The chain is encoded by TRBV19 joined to TRBJ1-4; the D gene is not confidently resolved. The sequence came from a woman aged 55 to 70 with acute or convalescent COVID-19. Sequenced sample: peripheral blood. The CDR3 has the sequence CASTETLTTNEKLFF. Read as DNA, the sequence is TGTGCCAGTACCGAGACACTTACAACTAATGAAAAACTGTTTTTT.